This T cell receptor (beta chain) stems from a study of blood T cell repertoires in COVID-19. V was clipped by 3 bases and J by 9 bases; unmatched bases: 6. This CDR3 has 15 amino acids. Germline loops: CDR1 SGHAT, CDR2 FQNNGV. Profiled with immunoSEQ multiplex PCR; TCRdb holds only in-frame clones, not every one. The repertoire includes about 210,000 clones, approximately 85% of them detected once, and about 2.5% sits in the top ten. Sequences were obtained from peripheral blood. The sequence came from a woman in her seventies with COVID-19, enrolled during active disease. This chain links TRBV11-2 with TRBJ2-1; 12 bases are shared with TRBD2. The CDR3 DNA is TGTGCCAGCAGCTTTCCTAGCGGGGGGGCCTCTGAGCAGTTCTTC. Its translation is CASSFPSGGASEQFF.